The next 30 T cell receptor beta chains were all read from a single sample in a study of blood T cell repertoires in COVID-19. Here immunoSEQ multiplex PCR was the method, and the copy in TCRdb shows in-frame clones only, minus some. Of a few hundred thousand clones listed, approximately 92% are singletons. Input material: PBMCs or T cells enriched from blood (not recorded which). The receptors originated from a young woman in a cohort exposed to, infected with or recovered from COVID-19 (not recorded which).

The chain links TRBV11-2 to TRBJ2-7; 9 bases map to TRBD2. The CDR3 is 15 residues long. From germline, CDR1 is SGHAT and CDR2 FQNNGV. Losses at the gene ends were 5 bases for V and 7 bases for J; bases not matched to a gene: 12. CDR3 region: CASSVSSGEGREQYF. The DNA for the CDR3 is TGTGCCAGCAGCGTCTCTAGCGGGGAGGGCCGGGAGCAGTACTTC.

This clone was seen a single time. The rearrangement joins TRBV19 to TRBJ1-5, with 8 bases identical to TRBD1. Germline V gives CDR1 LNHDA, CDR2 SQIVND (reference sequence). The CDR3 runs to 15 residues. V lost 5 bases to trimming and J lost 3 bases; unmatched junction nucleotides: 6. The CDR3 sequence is CASSAVTGVNQPQHF. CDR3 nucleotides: TGTGCCAGTAGTGCCGTGACAGGGGTCAATCAGCCCCAGCATTTT.

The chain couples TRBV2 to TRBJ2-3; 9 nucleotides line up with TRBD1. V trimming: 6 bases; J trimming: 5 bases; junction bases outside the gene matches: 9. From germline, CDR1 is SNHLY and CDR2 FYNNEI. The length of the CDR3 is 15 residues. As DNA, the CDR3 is TGTGCCAGCAGCGAGACCGGGACAGGGAGAGATACGCAGTATTTT. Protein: CASSETGTGRDTQYF.

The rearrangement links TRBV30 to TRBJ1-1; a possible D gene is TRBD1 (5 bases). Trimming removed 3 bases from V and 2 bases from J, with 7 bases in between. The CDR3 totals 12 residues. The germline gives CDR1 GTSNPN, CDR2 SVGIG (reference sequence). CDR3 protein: CAWRQANTEAFF. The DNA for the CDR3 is TGTGCCTGGAGACAGGCAAACACTGAAGCTTTCTTT.

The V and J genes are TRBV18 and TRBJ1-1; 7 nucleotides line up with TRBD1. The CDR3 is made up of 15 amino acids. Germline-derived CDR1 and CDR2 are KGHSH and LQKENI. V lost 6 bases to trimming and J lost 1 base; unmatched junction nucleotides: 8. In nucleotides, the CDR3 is TGTGCCAGCTCCCCCACCGGGACAGCGAACACTGAAGCTTTCTTT. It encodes CASSPTGTANTEAFF.

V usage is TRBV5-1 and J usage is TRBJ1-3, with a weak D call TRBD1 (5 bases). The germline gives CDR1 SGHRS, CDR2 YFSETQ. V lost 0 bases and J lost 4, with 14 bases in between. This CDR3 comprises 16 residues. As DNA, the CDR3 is TGCGCCAGCAGCTTGGAGTGGGGCCTGGGGGGAAACACCATATATTTT. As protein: CASSLEWGLGGNTIYF.

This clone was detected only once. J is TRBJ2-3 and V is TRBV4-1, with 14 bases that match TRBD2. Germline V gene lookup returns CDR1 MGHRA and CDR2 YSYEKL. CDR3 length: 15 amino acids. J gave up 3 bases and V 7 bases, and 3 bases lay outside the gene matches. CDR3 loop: CASTTSGGGTDTQYF. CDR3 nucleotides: TGCGCCAGCACGACTAGCGGGGGGGGGACAGATACGCAGTATTTT.

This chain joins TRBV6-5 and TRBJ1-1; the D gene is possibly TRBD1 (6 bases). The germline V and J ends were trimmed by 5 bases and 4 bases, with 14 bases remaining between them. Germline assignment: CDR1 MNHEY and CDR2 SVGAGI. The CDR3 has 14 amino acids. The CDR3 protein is CASSPGVYGTEAFF. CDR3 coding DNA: TGTGCCAGCAGTCCAGGGGTTTACGGCACTGAAGCTTTCTTT.

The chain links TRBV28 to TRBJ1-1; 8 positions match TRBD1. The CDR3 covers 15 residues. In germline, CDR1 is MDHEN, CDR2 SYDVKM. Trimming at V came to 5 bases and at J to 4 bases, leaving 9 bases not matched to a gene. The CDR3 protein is CASSDDRGSSTEAFF. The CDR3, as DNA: TGTGCCAGCAGTGACGACAGGGGATCGAGCACTGAAGCTTTCTTT.

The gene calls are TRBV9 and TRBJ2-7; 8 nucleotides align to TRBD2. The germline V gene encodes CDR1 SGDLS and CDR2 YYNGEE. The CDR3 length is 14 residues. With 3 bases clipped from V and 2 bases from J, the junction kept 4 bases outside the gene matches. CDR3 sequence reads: CASSGSGVAYEQYF. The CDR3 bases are TGTGCCAGCAGCGGTAGCGGGGTGGCCTACGAGCAGTACTTC. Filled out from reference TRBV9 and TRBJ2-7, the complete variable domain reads DSGVTQTPKHLITATGQRVTLRCSPRSGDLSVYWYQQSLDQGLQFLIQYYNGEERAKGNILERFSAQQFPDLHSELNLSSLELGDSALYFCASSGSGVAYEQYFGPGTRLTVT.

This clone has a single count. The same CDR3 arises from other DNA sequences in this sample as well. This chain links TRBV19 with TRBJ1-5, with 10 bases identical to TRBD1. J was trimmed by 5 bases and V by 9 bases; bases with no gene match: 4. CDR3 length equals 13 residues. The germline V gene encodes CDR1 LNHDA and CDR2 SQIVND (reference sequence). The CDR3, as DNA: TGTGCCAGCCGAGACAGGGGGCATCAGCCCCAGCATTTT. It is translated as CASRDRGHQPQHF.

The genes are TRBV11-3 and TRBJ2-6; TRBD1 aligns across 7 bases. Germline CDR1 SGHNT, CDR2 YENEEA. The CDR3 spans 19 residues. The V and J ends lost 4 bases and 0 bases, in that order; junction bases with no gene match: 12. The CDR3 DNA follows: TGTGCCAGCAGCTCACAGGGGTCAGGGGCTCTCTCTGGGGCCAACGTCCTGACTTTC. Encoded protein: CASSSQGSGALSGANVLTF.

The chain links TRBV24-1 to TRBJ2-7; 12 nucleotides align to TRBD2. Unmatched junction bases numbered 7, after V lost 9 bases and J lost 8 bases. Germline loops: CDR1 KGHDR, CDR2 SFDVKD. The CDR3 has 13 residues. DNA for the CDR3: TGTGCCACCGCACGGACTAGCGGGGTGAAGCAGTACTTC. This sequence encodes CATARTSGVKQYF.

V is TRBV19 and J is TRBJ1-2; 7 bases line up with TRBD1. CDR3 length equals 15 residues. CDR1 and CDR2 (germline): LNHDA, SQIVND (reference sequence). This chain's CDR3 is CTQYHRQGRNYGYTF. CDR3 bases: TGTACACAGTACCACCGACAGGGCCGAAACTATGGCTACACCTTC.

CDR3 amino acids: CASSIPWSPTNYGYTF. CDR3 nucleotide sequence: TGTGCCAGTAGTATACCCTGGTCGCCTACTAACTATGGCTACACCTTC. The chain is built from TRBV19 and TRBJ1-2; no clear D. Per germline, CDR1 LNHDA and CDR2 SQIVND (reference sequence). This CDR3 contains 16 residues. Trimming took 2 bases from V and 0 from J, leaving 13 bases between them.

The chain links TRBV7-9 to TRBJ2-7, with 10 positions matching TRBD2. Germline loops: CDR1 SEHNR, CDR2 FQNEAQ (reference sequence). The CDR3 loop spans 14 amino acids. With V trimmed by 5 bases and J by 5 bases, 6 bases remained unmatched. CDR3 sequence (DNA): TGTGCCAGCAGCCCTAGCGGGAGTACCCACGAGCAGTACTTC. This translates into CASSPSGSTHEQYF.

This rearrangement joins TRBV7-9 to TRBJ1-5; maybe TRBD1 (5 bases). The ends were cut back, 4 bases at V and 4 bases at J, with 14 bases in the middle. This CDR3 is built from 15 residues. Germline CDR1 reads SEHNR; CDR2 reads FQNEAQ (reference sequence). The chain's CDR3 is CASSSGGDGNQPQHF. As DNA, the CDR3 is TGTGCCAGCAGCTCCGGAGGGGACGGTAATCAGCCCCAGCATTTT.

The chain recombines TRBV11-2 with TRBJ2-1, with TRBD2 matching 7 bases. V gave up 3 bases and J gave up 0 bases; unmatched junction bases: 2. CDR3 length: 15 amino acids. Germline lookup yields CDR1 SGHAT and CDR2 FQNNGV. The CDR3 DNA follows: TGTGCCAGCAGCTTCGGGGGGAGCTCCTACAATGAGCAGTTCTTC. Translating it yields CASSFGGSSYNEQFF.

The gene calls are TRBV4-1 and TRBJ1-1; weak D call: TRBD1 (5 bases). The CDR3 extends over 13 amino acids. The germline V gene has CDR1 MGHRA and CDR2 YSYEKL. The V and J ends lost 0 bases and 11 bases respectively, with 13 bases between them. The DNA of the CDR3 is TGCGCCAGCAGCCAAGAGAAAGGGAGGGACGCTTTCTTT. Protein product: CASSQEKGRDAFF.

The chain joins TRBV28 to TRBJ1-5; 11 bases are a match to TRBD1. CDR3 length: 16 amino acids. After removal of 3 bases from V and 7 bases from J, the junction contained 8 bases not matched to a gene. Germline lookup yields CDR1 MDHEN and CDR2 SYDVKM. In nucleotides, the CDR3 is TGTGCCAGCAGTTTTACCGGGACAGGGGGAGCACAGCCCCAGCATTTT. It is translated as CASSFTGTGGAQPQHF.

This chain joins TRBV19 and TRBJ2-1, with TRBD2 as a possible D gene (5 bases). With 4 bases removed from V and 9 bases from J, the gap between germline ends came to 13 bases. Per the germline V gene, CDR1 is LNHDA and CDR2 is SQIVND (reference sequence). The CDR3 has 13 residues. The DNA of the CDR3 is TGTGCCAGTAGTACCCGGAGCGGTGTTGAGCAGTTCTTC. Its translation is CASSTRSGVEQFF.

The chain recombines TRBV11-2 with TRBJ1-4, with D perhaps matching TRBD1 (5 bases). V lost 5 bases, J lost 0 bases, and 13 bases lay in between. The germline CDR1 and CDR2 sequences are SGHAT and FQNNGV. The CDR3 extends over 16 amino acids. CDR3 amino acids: CASSILTGATNEKLFF. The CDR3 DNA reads TGTGCCAGCAGCATTCTCACAGGAGCAACTAATGAAAAACTGTTTTTT.

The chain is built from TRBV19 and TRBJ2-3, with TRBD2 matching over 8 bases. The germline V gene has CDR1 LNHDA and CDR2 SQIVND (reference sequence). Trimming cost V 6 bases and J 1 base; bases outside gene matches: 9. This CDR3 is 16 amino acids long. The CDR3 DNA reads TGTGCCAGTAGCCCTGGAGCGGGGGCTGGCACAGATACGCAGTATTTT. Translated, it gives CASSPGAGAGTDTQYF.

CDR3 sequence reads: CASRTAEVSYEQYF. For the CDR3, the DNA is TGTGCCAGCAGGACGGCGGAGGTCTCCTACGAGCAGTACTTC. This rearrangement joins TRBV28 to TRBJ2-7; TRBD2 is a possible D gene (5 bases). CDR1 and CDR2 from the germline V gene are MDHEN and SYDVKM. V was clipped by 6 bases and J by 0 bases, with 12 bases between them. The CDR3 totals 14 residues. Variable domain in full (rest from reference TRBV28 and TRBJ2-7): DVKVTQSSRYLVKRTGEKVFLECVQDMDHENMFWYRQDPGLGLRLIYFSYDVKMKEKGDIPEGYSVSREKKERFSLILESASTNQTSMYLCASRTAEVSYEQYFGPGTRLTVT.

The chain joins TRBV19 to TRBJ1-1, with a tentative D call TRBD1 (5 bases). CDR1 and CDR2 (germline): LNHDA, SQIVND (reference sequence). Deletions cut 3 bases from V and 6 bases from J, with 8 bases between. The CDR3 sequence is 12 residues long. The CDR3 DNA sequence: TGTGCCAGTAGTATCCAGGGATCTGAAGCTTTCTTT. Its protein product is CASSIQGSEAFF.

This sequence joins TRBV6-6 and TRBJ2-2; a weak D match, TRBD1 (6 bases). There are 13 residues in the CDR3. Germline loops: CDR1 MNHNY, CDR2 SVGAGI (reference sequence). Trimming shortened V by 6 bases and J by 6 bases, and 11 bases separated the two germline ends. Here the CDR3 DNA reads TGTGCCAGCAGCTCCCAGGGGTCCGGGGAGCTGTTTTTT. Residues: CASSSQGSGELFF.

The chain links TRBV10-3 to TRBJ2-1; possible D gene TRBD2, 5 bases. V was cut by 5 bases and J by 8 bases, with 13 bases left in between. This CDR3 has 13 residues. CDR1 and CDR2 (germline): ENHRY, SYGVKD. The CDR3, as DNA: TGTGCCATCAGTTCTCTGCTGGGAGATGAGCAGTTCTTC. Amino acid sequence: CAISSLLGDEQFF.

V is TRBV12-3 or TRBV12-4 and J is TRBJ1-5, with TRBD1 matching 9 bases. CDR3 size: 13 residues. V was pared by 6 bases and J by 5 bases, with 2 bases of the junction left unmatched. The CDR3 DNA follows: TGTGCCAGCAGCCGGGACAGGGATCAGCCCCAGCATTTT. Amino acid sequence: CASSRDRDQPQHF.

The CDR3, as DNA: TGCGCCAGCAGCTTGTCGGAGCGGGAGATGTGGAATGAGCAGTTCTTC. It encodes CASSLSEREMWNEQFF. The chain has TRBV5-1 and TRBJ2-1; 8 bases are shared with TRBD2. Per the germline V gene, CDR1 is SGHRS and CDR2 is YFSETQ. J gave up 7 bases and V 1 base, and 10 bases lay outside the gene matches. This CDR3 region has 16 residues.

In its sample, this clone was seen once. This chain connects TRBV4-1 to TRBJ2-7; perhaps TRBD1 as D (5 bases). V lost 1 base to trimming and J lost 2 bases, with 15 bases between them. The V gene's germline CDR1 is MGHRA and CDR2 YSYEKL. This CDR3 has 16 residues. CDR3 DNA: TGCGCCAGCAGCCAAGTCCGTCATCAGGGAACCTACGAGCAGTACTTC. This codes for CASSQVRHQGTYEQYF.